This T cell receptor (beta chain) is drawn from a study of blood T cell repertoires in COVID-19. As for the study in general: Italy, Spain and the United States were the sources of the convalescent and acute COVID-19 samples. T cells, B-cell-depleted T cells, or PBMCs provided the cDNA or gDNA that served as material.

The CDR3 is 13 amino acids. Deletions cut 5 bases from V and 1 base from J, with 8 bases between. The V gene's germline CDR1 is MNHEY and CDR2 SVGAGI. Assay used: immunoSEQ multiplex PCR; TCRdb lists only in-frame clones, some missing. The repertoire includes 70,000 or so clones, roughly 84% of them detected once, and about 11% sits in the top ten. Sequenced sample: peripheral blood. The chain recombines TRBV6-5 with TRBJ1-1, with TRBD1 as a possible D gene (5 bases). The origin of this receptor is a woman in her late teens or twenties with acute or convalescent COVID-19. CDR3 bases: TGTGCCAGCAGTACCGACAGGAACACTGAAGCTTTCTTT. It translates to CASSTDRNTEAFF.